The clone carrying this T cell receptor (beta chain) was found once. The sample belongs to a study of blood T cell repertoires in COVID-19. Overall study context: T cells, B-cell-depleted T cells, or PBMCs provided the cDNA or gDNA that served as material.

The germline V gene has CDR1 SGHVS and CDR2 FNYEAQ. The ends were cut back, 0 bases at V and 0 bases at J, with 20 bases in the middle. This CDR3 is built from 20 residues. In the original processing: It was from reference gene primer amplification that nucleated cell counts were estimated. The data were produced by immunoSEQ multiplex PCR, yet TCRdb's version contains in-frame clones alone and is incomplete. V, J and clone size are taken as reported in that table, and D and trimming were inferred from the DNA itself. The sample contains about 240,000 clones, roughly nine tenths of which appear only once.

What was sequenced was peripheral blood. The chain couples TRBV7-6 to TRBJ1-4, with D perhaps matching TRBD1 (5 bases). The receptor's source is a man in his 60s who had recovered from COVID-19. For the CDR3, the DNA is TGTGCCAGCAGCTTAGCGGGGGGGATGGATCGATTTGCAACTAATGAAAAACTGTTTTTT. Amino acids: CASSLAGGMDRFATNEKLFF.